This T cell receptor beta chain derives from a study (dated by TCRdb to between 2015 and 2016). For the study in its entirety: Whether tumor-infiltrating Tregs in breast cancer are recruited from blood Tregs or converted in situ from other CD4+ T cell subsets was tested. General findings and caveats noted by the study authors: Validation in the larger cohort was restricted to a single TCR beta V-J rearrangement rather than whole repertoires. Tumor-infiltrating Treg TCR alpha and beta sequences overlapped most with tumor naive CD4+ T cells, then with blood naive CD4+ T cells. Tumor memory CD4+ T cell TCR gene usage clustered with blood and lymph node memory CD4+ cells and lymph node naive CD4+ cells.

Amplification of full-length TCR variable regions was done by 5' RACE PCR using constant-region reverse primers, and this step was followed by semi-nested PCR with Nested Universal Primer A. Using the ReliaPrep RNA Cell Miniprep System, total RNA was extracted, and the SMARTer RACE 5'/3' Kit was then used to reverse transcribe the RNA into 5'RACE-ready cDNA. An Illumina MiSeq was used to sequence the full-length TCR alpha and beta libraries, which had been barcoded with multiplex adaptors. Regarding the original processing steps: For each of nine subset-tissue groups, sequencing data from the five patients were pooled, and the groups were then compared using unsupervised clustering of TCR gene usage. The Morisita-Horn index was used to calculate repertoire similarity, with shared sequences weighted according to their contribution to each repertoire. TCRdb's own reprocessing of the public reads used fastp at Q25 and MiXCR and kept productive beta chains. Identical CDR3 proteins give one entry, which carries the most common genes and DNA. Here the V and J calls rest on TCRdb's processing, not on the authors' analysis. The sample records nearly 55,000 distinct CDR3 sequences, roughly 22% of which are singletons. More than 3% of the sample comes from the top ten.

This clonotype occurred a few times. Its antigen is not yet known. No per-base quality is available; no much larger clone lies one base away. The trim is 7 bases for V and 4 bases for J, with a gap of 13 bases between the germline ends. From a lookup of the germline V gene, CDR1 and CDR2 are MDHEN and SYDVKM. The CDR3 starts with the cysteine, ends with the phenylalanine, and has 13 residues. Only CDR3 DNA is held: 39 bases, read in frame from base 1. Naive CD4+ T cells were purified with the Miltenyi Naive CD4+ T Cell Isolation kit, with Tregs depleted using CD25 microbeads. Tregs, naive and memory CD4+ T cells from tumor, blood and ipsilateral draining lymph nodes of a few breast cancer patients underwent full-length TCR alpha and beta sequencing. Tumor tissue and lymph nodes from ipsilateral axillary dissection were perfused with PBS, minced and digested with collagenase I and hyaluronidase. A purity exceeding 90% was confirmed by FACS for the sorted cell populations.

This clonotype was sampled from a female donor with breast cancer. Sequenced sample: tumor-infiltrating naive CD4+ T cells sorted from the breast tumor. Taken with the paper, the label for cell subset or site translates to: naive CD4+ T cells, CD4+CD45RA+CD25-. The V gene is TRBV28 and the J gene is TRBJ2-5; a tentative D call is TRBD1 (6 bases match). The CDR3 has the sequence CASNGQDRETQYF. The nucleotide sequence reads as follows: TGTGCCAGCAATGGGCAGGACAGAGAGACCCAGTACTTC.